The 23 T cell receptor beta chains below were found in one sample sequenced in a study of CD8+ T cells in alopecia areata. RNA extraction and reverse transcription yielded cDNA as sequencing template. Sequenced by immunoSEQ multiplex PCR; TCRdb stores in-frame clones only, minus some. The data show 80,000 to 95,000 clones, roughly 46% seen once. Regarding treatment: oral pan-JAK inhibitor, 5-10 mg twice daily. Material: CD8+ T cells sorted from blood, obtained at week 24, from a patient treated with tofacitinib. These receptors were collected from a human donor with alopecia areata.

V is TRBV4-1 and J is TRBJ2-7; TRBD2 aligns across 9 bases. The CDR3 loop spans 15 amino acids. V lost 4 bases, J lost 2 bases, and 6 bases stayed unmatched. The germline V gene has CDR1 MGHRA and CDR2 YSYEKL. CDR3 sequence: CASSLQREATYEQYF. The CDR3 DNA sequence: TGCGCCAGCAGCCTCCAGCGGGAGGCAACCTACGAGCAGTACTTC.

The rearrangement joins TRBV30 to TRBJ2-7; D is uncertain. Germline CDR1 reads GTSNPN; CDR2 reads SVGIG (reference sequence). This CDR3 comprises 11 residues. The V gene lost 2 bases and the J gene lost 4 bases, with 6 bases spanning the gap. The CDR3 nucleotides are TGTGCCTGGAGTCTCCAATACGAGCAGTACTTC. Protein product: CAWSLQYEQYF.

The chain recombines TRBV9 with TRBJ2-3; TRBD2 agrees at 7 bases. Germline V gives CDR1 SGDLS, CDR2 YYNGEE. The CDR3 has 16 residues. With 0 bases clipped from V and 1 base from J, the junction kept 5 bases outside the gene matches. The CDR3 DNA follows: TGTGCCAGCAGCGTAGGGGCTAGCGGACGCACAGATACGCAGTATTTT. Its protein product is CASSVGASGRTDTQYF.

The chain combines TRBV5-1 with TRBJ1-1, with 7 bases identical to TRBD1. The junction had 8 bases not matched to a gene; V was cut back by 0 bases and J by 0 bases. The germline gives CDR1 SGHRS, CDR2 YFSETQ. This CDR3 is built from 17 residues. The CDR3 DNA reads as TGCGCCAGCAGCTTGGCCAGCCCGGGACAGATGAACACTGAAGCTTTCTTT. It specifies CASSLASPGQMNTEAFF.

The chain has TRBV19 and TRBJ1-5; TRBD1 aligns across 8 bases. Looked up from germline, CDR1 is LNHDA and CDR2 is SQIVND (reference sequence). The CDR3 length is 16 residues. V trimming: 7 bases; J trimming: 5 bases; junction bases outside the gene matches: 13. CDR3 sequence (DNA): TGTGCCAGTACCCCTTCCCGGGACAGGAGTTATCAGCCCCAGCATTTT. Its protein is CASTPSRDRSYQPQHF.

This rearrangement joins TRBV7-6 to TRBJ2-6; 7 positions agree with TRBD2. CDR1 is SGHVS and CDR2 is FNYEAQ in the germline V gene. The V segment lost 5 bases and the J segment 2 bases; nucleotides outside the gene matches: 12. The CDR3 spans 18 residues. The CDR3 loop reads CASSLDRGDITGANVLTF. The CDR3 bases are TGTGCCAGCAGCCTTGACCGGGGGGATATAACTGGGGCCAACGTCCTGACTTTC.

V and J are TRBV27 and TRBJ2-7; 11 nucleotides align to TRBD1. Germline V gene lookup returns CDR1 MNHEY and CDR2 SMNVEV (reference sequence). V was pared by 6 bases and J by 4 bases, with 5 bases of the junction left unmatched. This CDR3 contains 14 residues. In DNA, the CDR3 is TGTGCCAGCAGACGGACAGGGGGCGGGTACGAGCAGTACTTC. Its translation: CASRRTGGGYEQYF.

The rearrangement links TRBV18 to TRBJ1-5, with a weak D call TRBD1 (6 bases). V was clipped by 3 bases and J by 8 bases, with 11 bases between them. Germline CDR1 and CDR2: KGHSH and LQKENI. This CDR3 is built from 13 residues. The CDR3 loop reads CASSPGGAEPQHF. CDR3 in DNA: TGTGCCAGCTCACCTGGGGGGGCCGAGCCCCAGCATTTT.

This chain joins TRBV7-9 and TRBJ2-1, with a possible D match to TRBD2 (5 bases). CDR1 is SEHNR, CDR2 FQNEAQ, per germline (reference sequence). Deletions cut 5 bases from V and 2 bases from J, with 13 bases between. This CDR3 region has 15 residues. The CDR3 region is CASSPAEGPYNEQFF. CDR3 bases: TGTGCCAGCAGCCCCGCCGAGGGTCCCTACAATGAGCAGTTCTTC.

This chain connects TRBV2 to TRBJ2-7; 13 bases align to TRBD2. With V trimmed by 6 bases and J by 3 bases, 2 bases remained unmatched. Germline V lookup: CDR1 SNHLY, CDR2 FYNNEI. This CDR3 is built from 14 residues. CDR3 in amino acids: CASRGLAGDYEQYF. Here the CDR3 DNA reads TGTGCCAGCAGAGGACTAGCGGGGGACTACGAGCAGTACTTC.

CDR3 DNA: TGTGCCAGCAGTTTTGACAGGAAGAGCTCCTACGAGCAGTACTTC. As protein: CASSFDRKSSYEQYF. This chain joins TRBV28 and TRBJ2-7; D perhaps matches TRBD1 (6 bases). CDR1 MDHEN and CDR2 SYDVKM come from the germline V gene. CDR3 length: 15 residues. V was pared by 3 bases and J by 0 bases, with 12 bases between.

The chain couples TRBV7-9 to TRBJ1-4; a possible D gene is TRBD1 (5 bases). Per the germline V gene, CDR1 is SEHNR and CDR2 is FQNEAQ (reference sequence). The CDR3 runs to 16 residues. Trimming left V 1 base short and J 0 bases short, with 9 bases between. CDR3 residues: CASSLEEGTTNEKLFF. As DNA, the CDR3 is TGTGCCAGCAGCTTAGAAGAGGGGACAACTAATGAAAAACTGTTTTTT. Filled out from reference TRBV7-9 and TRBJ1-4, the complete variable domain reads DTGVSQNPRHKITKRGQNVTFRCDPISEHNRLYWYRQTLGQGPEFLTYFQNEAQLEKSRLLSDRFSAERPKGSFSTLEIQRTEQGDSAMYLCASSLEEGTTNEKLFFGSGTQLSVL.

As DNA, the CDR3 is TGTGCCAGCAGCGTAGTCTCGGGCGTCGAGCAGTACTTC. Protein sequence: CASSVVSGVEQYF. The V and J genes are TRBV9 and TRBJ2-7; D is ambiguous. V was trimmed by 0 bases and J by 6 bases, leaving 10 bases between them. The CDR3 extends over 13 amino acids. From germline, CDR1 is SGDLS and CDR2 YYNGEE.

The chain recombines TRBV6-1 with TRBJ2-4, with 7 positions matching TRBD2. Germline CDR1 MNHNS, CDR2 SASEGT. After removal of 6 bases from V and 3 bases from J, the junction contained 8 bases not matched to a gene. CDR3 length equals 15 residues. The CDR3 DNA is TGTGCCAGCAGCCTAGAAGCGGGGAACAAAAACATTCAGTACTTC. Encoded protein: CASSLEAGNKNIQYF.

The rearrangement joins TRBV9 to TRBJ1-3; TRBD1 matches 7 bases. J lost 0 bases, V lost 3 bases, and 3 bases had no gene match. Germline CDR1 SGDLS, CDR2 YYNGEE. The CDR3 has 15 amino acids. The CDR3 DNA is TGTGCCAGCAGCGCAACAGGGGCCTCTGGAAACACCATATATTTT. It encodes CASSATGASGNTIYF.

This clone was seen only a few times. The gene calls are TRBV7-9 and TRBJ2-1, with D perhaps TRBD1 (5 bases). Germline CDR1 is SEHNR and CDR2 is FQNEAQ (reference sequence). Trimming left V 5 bases short and J 4 bases short, with 21 bases between. The CDR3 sequence is 17 residues long. The chain's CDR3 is CASSPTSREGVYNEQFF. The CDR3 DNA reads TGTGCCAGCAGCCCAACGTCCAGGGAAGGTGTTTACAATGAGCAGTTCTTC.

The rearrangement uses TRBV14 and TRBJ2-1; TRBD2 matches at 10 bases. This CDR3 region has 15 residues. The trim removed 4 bases at V and 7 bases at J, leaving 7 bases unmatched. The germline V gene encodes CDR1 SGHDN and CDR2 FVKESK. CDR3 sequence reads: CASSPLAGEGNEQFF. The CDR3 nucleotides read TGTGCCAGCAGCCCCCTAGCGGGAGAGGGGAATGAGCAGTTCTTC.

This rearrangement joins TRBV19 to TRBJ2-1, with TRBD2 identical over 9 bases. Trimming took 5 bases from V and 7 from J; bases not matched to a gene: 3. Germline CDR1 and CDR2: LNHDA and SQIVND (reference sequence). The CDR3 has 13 amino acids. DNA of the CDR3: TGTGCCAGTAGTCATAGCGGGGGAAATGAGCAGTTCTTC. Amino acid sequence: CASSHSGGNEQFF.

V and J are TRBV25-1 and TRBJ1-1, with D possibly matching TRBD1 (5 bases). Germline CDR1 is MGHDK and CDR2 is SYGVNS. The CDR3 covers 15 residues. Trimming stripped 5 bases from V and 3 bases from J, with 16 bases between. CDR3 sequence (DNA): TGTGCCAGCAGTTCCCGGGATCTAGGGGACACTGAAGCTTTCTTT. The encoded protein is CASSSRDLGDTEAFF.

This chain links TRBV7-9 with TRBJ2-3; 14 bases map to TRBD2. The germline gives CDR1 SEHNR, CDR2 FQNEAQ (reference sequence). This CDR3 contains 16 residues. The J segment lost 3 bases and the V segment lost 11 bases, leaving 10 bases of the junction unmatched. The CDR3 region has the DNA TGTGCCTCCCTGGGACTAGCGGGAGTCGGGACAGATACGCAGTATTTT. Translation: CASLGLAGVGTDTQYF. Using reference TRBV7-9 and TRBJ2-3 for the parts outside the CDR3, the full variable domain is DTGVSQNPRHKITKRGQNVTFRCDPISEHNRLYWYRQTLGQGPEFLTYFQNEAQLEKSRLLSDRFSAERPKGSFSTLEIQRTEQGDSAMYLCASLGLAGVGTDTQYFGPGTRLTVL.

This clone was counted only a few times. V usage is TRBV29-1 and J usage is TRBJ1-2; D call uncertain. CDR1 and CDR2 from the germline V gene are SQVTM and ANQGSEA. Trimming removed 7 bases at V and 0 bases at J, with 15 bases between. This CDR3 comprises 14 residues. Written as DNA, the CDR3 is TGCAGCGCCCGAGACATCGGCGCTAACTATGGCTACACCTTC. This translates into CSARDIGANYGYTF. Complete variable domain (other parts from reference TRBV29-1 and TRBJ1-2): SAVISQKPSRDICQRGTSLTIQCQVDSQVTMMFWYRQQPGQSLTLIATANQGSEATYESGFVIDKFPISRPNLTFSTLTVSNMSPEDSSIYLCSARDIGANYGYTFGSGTRLTVV.

The chain is built from TRBV27 and TRBJ1-1; the match to TRBD1 covers 7 bases. Losses at the gene ends were 3 bases for V and 0 bases for J; bases not matched to a gene: 4. Germline-derived CDR1 and CDR2 are MNHEY and SMNVEV (reference sequence). The CDR3 loop spans 15 amino acids. The CDR3 here is CASSFTGEVNTEAFF. CDR3 DNA sequence: TGTGCCAGCAGTTTTACAGGGGAAGTGAACACTGAAGCTTTCTTT.

The gene calls are TRBV7-9 and TRBJ2-3; D ambiguous. The V end was cut by 4 bases, the J end by 0 bases, with 8 bases between. This CDR3 is 14 amino acids long. Germline assignment: CDR1 SEHNR and CDR2 FQNEAQ (reference sequence). CDR3 amino acids: CASSSPPSTDTQYF. CDR3 sequence (DNA): TGTGCCAGCAGCTCCCCCCCCAGCACAGATACGCAGTATTTT.